This TCR beta chain was identified in a study of blood T cell repertoires in COVID-19. Study context: Samples representing acute and convalescent COVID-19 were sourced from the United States, Italy and Spain. T cells, B-cell-depleted T cells, or PBMCs provided the cDNA or gDNA that served as material.

Per the original methods: Using reference gene primer amplification, nucleated cell counts were estimated. The assay was immunoSEQ multiplex PCR, and TCRdb's table has in-frame clones only and misses some. V and J calls and clone size are as listed in that table; D and trimming were resolved from the DNA. There are about 120,000 clones in the sample; almost 70% occur only once, and roughly 2% lies in the top ten. The CDR3 covers 13 residues. Trimming cost V 3 bases and J 8 bases; bases outside gene matches: 2. Per the germline V gene, CDR1 is MNHEY and CDR2 is SVGEGT. The TCR originated in a woman aged 70-85 years with acute or convalescent COVID-19. The chain is built from TRBV6-2 or TRBV6-3 and TRBJ1-2; the match to TRBD1 covers 11 bases. Sequencing used peripheral blood. Here the CDR3 DNA reads TGTGCCAGCAGTTATTGGACAGGGGGCGGCTACACCTTC. Translation: CASSYWTGGGYTF.